This T cell receptor (beta chain) was captured by sequencing in a study of CD4 T cells in relation to SARS-CoV-2 and coronaviruses. Study overall: PBMCs were cultured with antigen for less than twelve days before TCR beta sequencing.

Germline trimming cut 4 bases from V and 3 bases from J; bases unmatched to any gene: 8. This CDR3 has 15 amino acids. Per the germline V gene, CDR1 is MDHEN and CDR2 is SYDVKM. Sequencing used immunoSEQ multiplex PCR; TCRdb keeps in-frame clones, though not all of them. The sample lists about 43,000 clones, over 75% seen once, with over 1.1% in the top ten. Regarding the study as a whole: Crossreactivity was assessed only for spike protein, not other viral proteins.

Sorted naive or memory CD4+ cells met CEF peptides for roughly ten days. This clone has only one observation. Its antigen is not known. Sequencing used naive CD4+ T cells from PBMCs, cultured in vitro. Subset described: naive CD4+ T cells isolated by negative enrichment. This TCR came from an adult with COVID-19. The chain carries TRBV28 and TRBJ2-7; TRBD1 agrees at 8 bases. The CDR3 region has the DNA TGTGCCAGCAGTTCTCCTCGGACAGGGAACTACGAGCAGTACTTC. Amino acid sequence: CASSSPRTGNYEQYF. Full variable domain (missing parts from reference TRBV28 and TRBJ2-7): DVKVTQSSRYLVKRTGEKVFLECVQDMDHENMFWYRQDPGLGLRLIYFSYDVKMKEKGDIPEGYSVSREKKERFSLILESASTNQTSMYLCASSSPRTGNYEQYFGPGTRLTVT.